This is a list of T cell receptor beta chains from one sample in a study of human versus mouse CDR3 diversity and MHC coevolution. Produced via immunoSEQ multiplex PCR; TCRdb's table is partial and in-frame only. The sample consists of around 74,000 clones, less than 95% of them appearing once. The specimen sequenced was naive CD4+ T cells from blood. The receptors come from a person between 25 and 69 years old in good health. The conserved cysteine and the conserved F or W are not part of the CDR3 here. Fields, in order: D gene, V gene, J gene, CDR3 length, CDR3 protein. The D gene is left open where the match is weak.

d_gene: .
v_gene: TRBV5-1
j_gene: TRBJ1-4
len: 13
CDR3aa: ASSLAGATNEKLF

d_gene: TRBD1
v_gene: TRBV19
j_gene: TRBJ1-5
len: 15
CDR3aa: ASSILQTGGSNQPQH

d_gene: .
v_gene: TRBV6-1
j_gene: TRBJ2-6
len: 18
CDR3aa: ASSERQGDWTSSGANVLT

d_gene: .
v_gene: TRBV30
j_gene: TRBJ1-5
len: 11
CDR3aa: AWSSGSSQPQH

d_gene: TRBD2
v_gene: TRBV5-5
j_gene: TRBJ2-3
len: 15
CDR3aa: ASRRAGTSGGTDTQY

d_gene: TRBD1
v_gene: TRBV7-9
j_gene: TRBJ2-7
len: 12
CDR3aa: ASSLRGQAYEQY

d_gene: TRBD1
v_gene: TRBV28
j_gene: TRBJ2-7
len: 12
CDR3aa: ASEAGTGSYEQY

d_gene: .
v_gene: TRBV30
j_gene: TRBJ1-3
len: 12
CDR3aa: AWSVGGSGNTIY

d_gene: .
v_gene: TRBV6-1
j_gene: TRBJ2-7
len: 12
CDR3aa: ASMPGRGSYEQY

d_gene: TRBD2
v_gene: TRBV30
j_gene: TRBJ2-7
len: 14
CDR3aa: AWSVWSRAGAYEQY

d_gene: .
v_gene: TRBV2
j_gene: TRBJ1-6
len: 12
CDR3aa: ASSVEGVNSPLH

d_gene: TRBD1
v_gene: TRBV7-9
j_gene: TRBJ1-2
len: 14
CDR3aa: ASSSYAGGLFYGYT

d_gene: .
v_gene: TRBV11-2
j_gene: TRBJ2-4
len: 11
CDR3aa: ASASLAKNIQY

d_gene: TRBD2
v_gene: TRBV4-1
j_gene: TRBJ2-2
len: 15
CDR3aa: ASSLGGLAGNTGELF

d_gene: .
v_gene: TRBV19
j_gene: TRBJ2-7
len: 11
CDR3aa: ASSPRTDYEQY

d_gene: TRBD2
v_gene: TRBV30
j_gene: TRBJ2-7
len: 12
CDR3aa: AWTSEREPYEQY

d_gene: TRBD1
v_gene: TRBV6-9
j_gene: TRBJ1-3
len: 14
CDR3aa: ASSYGDSASGNTIY

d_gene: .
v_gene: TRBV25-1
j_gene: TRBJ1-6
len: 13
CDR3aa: ASRIGQGYNSPLH

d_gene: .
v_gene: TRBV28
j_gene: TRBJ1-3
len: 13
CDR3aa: ASSLNSGAGNTIY

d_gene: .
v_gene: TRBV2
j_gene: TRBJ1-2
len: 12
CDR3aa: ASTLREVRYGYT

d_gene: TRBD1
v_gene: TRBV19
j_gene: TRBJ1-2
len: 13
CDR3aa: ASSPQGVNNYGYT

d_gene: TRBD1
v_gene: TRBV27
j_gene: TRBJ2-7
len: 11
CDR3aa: ASSLGTAYEQY